This TCR beta chain was identified in a study of T-cell reconstitution after alpha-beta-depleted transplantation in children. Using unique molecular identifiers, the investigators prepared the TCRbeta library. In TCRdb, the PCR reads were re-called with MiXCR into one record per CDR3 protein. This sample has about 610,000 distinct CDR3 sequences, with 8% to 11% found just once. The J segment lost 5 bases and the V segment lost 0 bases, leaving 5 bases of the junction unmatched. The germline CDR1 and CDR2 sequences are LGHNA and YSLEER. The CDR3 runs 16 residues. This clonotype was seen more than once but under ten times.

The chain couples TRBV4-3 to TRBJ2-3, with 10 bases lining up with TRBD1. The receptor was derived from a human donor who donated a stem cell graft to a child with acute myeloid leukemia. Here the sequenced sample was PBMCs from the stem cell graft donor, taken from the stem cell graft. CDR3 region: CASSQERGTGEDTQYF. DNA for the CDR3: TGCGCCAGCAGCCAAGAGAGAGGGACAGGGGAAGATACGCAGTATTTT.